This T cell receptor beta chain stems from a study of T cell responses to AZD1222 COVID-19 vaccine. Broader study findings: Seropositive AZD1222 recipients at baseline numbered only five or six. A mostly white British donor set with more females was recruited, and clonal diversity was possibly underestimated.

This clone was detected only once. Its antigen is unidentified. CDR1 is LGHDT and CDR2 is YNNKEL in the germline V gene (reference sequence). V was pared by 0 bases and J by 1 base, with 5 bases between. The CDR3 has 14 residues. The method was immunoSEQ multiplex PCR; TCRdb's version includes in-frame clones alone and lacks a portion of them. This sample has 150,000 to 200,000 clones, with roughly 90% found just once. This specimen consisted of peripheral blood, obtained 28 days after the second AZD1222 dose. The rearrangement uses TRBV3-1 (or the pseudogene TRBV3-2) and TRBJ2-3; D is undetermined. The clonotype was recovered from an adult who received the AZD1222 COVID-19 vaccine. The CDR3 nucleotides read TGTGCCAGCAGCCAAGATTTGGGCACAGATACGCAGTATTTT. This codes for CASSQDLGTDTQYF.